A selection of T cell receptor beta chains follows, all from one sample in a study of blood T cell repertoires in COVID-19. Assay: immunoSEQ multiplex PCR; the TCRdb copy retains only in-frame clones and omits some. The table has about 59,000 clones, around 92% seen once. The specimen sequenced was peripheral blood. These receptors all come from a human donor in a cohort sampled during active COVID-19. Both conserved end residues are part of each CDR3. A D gene is named only where the DNA matches it firmly. Clone size is shown for a subset of rows, as once, few, many or a class of expanded clone.

d_call: TRBD1; j_call: TRBJ1-2; clone_size: NA; v_call: TRBV29-1; cdr3_nt: TGCAGCGTTACAATCGACAGGGCGGTCGGCTACACCTTC; cdr3_aa: CSVTIDRAVGYTF
d_call: TRBD1; j_call: TRBJ2-5; clone_size: once; v_call: TRBV19; cdr3_nt: TGTGCCAGTAGTGACGGACAGGGAGGCACAGAGACCCAGTACTTC; cdr3_aa: CASSDGQGGTETQYF
d_call: NA; j_call: TRBJ1-5; clone_size: NA; v_call: TRBV19; cdr3_nt: TGTGCCACAAAACGCGCGTGGGGCCGCTATAGCAATCAGCCCCAGCATTTT; cdr3_aa: CATKRAWGRYSNQPQHF
d_call: NA; j_call: TRBJ2-1; clone_size: NA; v_call: TRBV30; cdr3_nt: TGTGCCTCCTTCTCGGTTTACAATGAGCAGTTCTTC; cdr3_aa: CASFSVYNEQFF
d_call: TRBD1; j_call: TRBJ1-3; clone_size: NA; v_call: TRBV7-2; cdr3_nt: TGTGCCAGCAGCGACTCGACAGGGTCTGGAAACACCATATATTTT; cdr3_aa: CASSDSTGSGNTIYF
d_call: NA; j_call: TRBJ1-5; clone_size: NA; v_call: TRBV7-8; cdr3_nt: TGTGCCAGCAGCGGGGGGGGTAGAGGACTTTATAGCAATCAGCCCCAGCATTTT; cdr3_aa: CASSGGGRGLYSNQPQHF
d_call: NA; j_call: TRBJ1-2; clone_size: NA; v_call: TRBV9; cdr3_nt: TGTGCCAGCAGCGTAGGCTTCCCACGGGGAGAGGGCTACACCTTC; cdr3_aa: CASSVGFPRGEGYTF
d_call: NA; j_call: TRBJ2-7; clone_size: NA; v_call: TRBV6-6; cdr3_nt: TGTGCCAGCAGTTACTCCGGACAGAACTACGAGCAGTACTTC; cdr3_aa: CASSYSGQNYEQYF
d_call: TRBD2; j_call: TRBJ2-3; clone_size: NA; v_call: TRBV29-1; cdr3_nt: TGCAGCGCCCTACTAGCGGGAGGTTCCACAGATACGCAGTATTTT; cdr3_aa: CSALLAGGSTDTQYF
d_call: NA; j_call: TRBJ2-5; clone_size: NA; v_call: TRBV19; cdr3_nt: TGTGCCAGTAGCAACAGGTTCCAAGAGACCCAGTACTTC; cdr3_aa: CASSNRFQETQYF
d_call: TRBD1; j_call: TRBJ2-1; clone_size: once; v_call: TRBV27; cdr3_nt: TGTGCCAGCAGTTCTCCTTGGACAGGGGGCAATGAGCAGTTCTTC; cdr3_aa: CASSSPWTGGNEQFF
d_call: NA; j_call: TRBJ2-1; clone_size: NA; v_call: TRBV3-1/TRBV3-2; cdr3_nt: TGTGCCAGCAGCCAAGAAGCCCCCGGAGTCAATGAGCAGTTCTTC; cdr3_aa: CASSQEAPGVNEQFF
d_call: NA; j_call: TRBJ1-5; clone_size: NA; v_call: TRBV6-2/TRBV6-3; cdr3_nt: TGTGCCAGCAGTTACTCGAGGGGGGGAGGTCAGCCCCAGCATTTT; cdr3_aa: CASSYSRGGGQPQHF
d_call: NA; j_call: TRBJ1-1; clone_size: NA; v_call: TRBV10-3; cdr3_nt: TGTGCCATTAGGGCCACCGGGGACACTGAAGCTTTCTTT; cdr3_aa: CAIRATGDTEAFF
d_call: TRBD2; j_call: TRBJ2-1; clone_size: NA; v_call: TRBV7-8; cdr3_nt: TGTGCCAGCAGCAGTCGTAGCGGGAGGGGGGTTTACAATGAGCAGTTCTTC; cdr3_aa: CASSSRSGRGVYNEQFF
d_call: NA; j_call: TRBJ1-5; clone_size: NA; v_call: TRBV1; cdr3_nt: TGCACCAGCAGCCAAGAGGGCTCGAAAAGTCAGCCCCAGCATTTT; cdr3_aa: CTSSQEGSKSQPQHF
d_call: NA; j_call: TRBJ2-1; clone_size: NA; v_call: TRBV11-3; cdr3_nt: TGTGCCAGCAGTCAGACCCCCGCGGATGAGCAGTTCTTC; cdr3_aa: CASSQTPADEQFF
d_call: NA; j_call: TRBJ2-1; clone_size: NA; v_call: TRBV24-1; cdr3_nt: TGTGCCACCAGTGATCTCGTAGCGACCTCCTACAATGAGCAGTTCTTC; cdr3_aa: CATSDLVATSYNEQFF
d_call: TRBD2; j_call: TRBJ2-1; clone_size: NA; v_call: TRBV10-1; cdr3_nt: TGCGCCAGCAGTGATGCACTAGCGGAACACAATGAGCAGTTCTTC; cdr3_aa: CASSDALAEHNEQFF
d_call: NA; j_call: TRBJ2-7; clone_size: NA; v_call: TRBV7-2; cdr3_nt: TGTGCCAGCAGCTCCCTAGGGGGGGGCTTCTACGAGCAGTACTTC; cdr3_aa: CASSSLGGGFYEQYF
d_call: NA; j_call: TRBJ2-5; clone_size: NA; v_call: TRBV29-1; cdr3_nt: TGCAGCGTTGAAGATCTGGGGGCCGCCGGAGAGACCCAGTACTTC; cdr3_aa: CSVEDLGAAGETQYF
d_call: NA; j_call: TRBJ2-3; clone_size: NA; v_call: TRBV5-1; cdr3_nt: TGCGCCAGCAGCTTGACTACAGGGGGAGGGACAGATACGCAGTATTTT; cdr3_aa: CASSLTTGGGTDTQYF
d_call: NA; j_call: TRBJ2-7; clone_size: NA; v_call: TRBV18; cdr3_nt: TGTGCCAGCTCATCAACCGGGGGCGGGGGAGAGCAGTACTTC; cdr3_aa: CASSSTGGGGEQYF
d_call: TRBD1; j_call: TRBJ2-7; clone_size: NA; v_call: TRBV15; cdr3_nt: TGTGCCACCAGCAGACGACAGGGCTACGAGCAGTACTTC; cdr3_aa: CATSRRQGYEQYF
d_call: NA; j_call: TRBJ2-7; clone_size: NA; v_call: TRBV7-6; cdr3_nt: TGTGCCAGCAGCCCCACCAGAGCGGTGGTCCACGAGCAGTACTTC; cdr3_aa: CASSPTRAVVHEQYF
d_call: TRBD1; j_call: TRBJ2-7; clone_size: NA; v_call: TRBV6-4; cdr3_nt: TGTGCCAGCAGGGGGACAGGGGGCCTCGAGAAGTACTTC; cdr3_aa: CASRGTGGLEKYF
d_call: NA; j_call: TRBJ1-1; clone_size: few; v_call: TRBV7-3; cdr3_nt: TGTGCCAGCAGCTTGAGCCCGAGCATGAACACTGAAGCTTTCTTT; cdr3_aa: CASSLSPSMNTEAFF
d_call: NA; j_call: TRBJ1-6; clone_size: NA; v_call: TRBV2; cdr3_nt: TGTGCCAGCAGTGCCCTCTCCTATAATTCACCCCTCCACTTT; cdr3_aa: CASSALSYNSPLHF
d_call: TRBD1; j_call: TRBJ1-1; clone_size: NA; v_call: TRBV29-1; cdr3_nt: TGCAGCGACGAACAGGGGGCAGATGAGTACACTGAAGCTTTCTTT; cdr3_aa: CSDEQGADEYTEAFF
d_call: TRBD2; j_call: TRBJ2-3; clone_size: NA; v_call: TRBV20-1; cdr3_nt: TGCAGTGCTAGTGACGGACTAGCGGGGCTCACAGATACGCAGTATTTT; cdr3_aa: CSASDGLAGLTDTQYF
d_call: NA; j_call: TRBJ1-2; clone_size: NA; v_call: TRBV7-2; cdr3_nt: TGTGCCAGCAGCAACCGACAGCCCCGTGGCTACACCTTC; cdr3_aa: CASSNRQPRGYTF
d_call: NA; j_call: TRBJ2-6; clone_size: NA; v_call: TRBV5-6; cdr3_nt: TGTGCCAGCAGCTTGTGGCAGCCTAGCTCTGGGGCCAACGTCCTGACTTTC; cdr3_aa: CASSLWQPSSGANVLTF
d_call: NA; j_call: TRBJ1-2; clone_size: NA; v_call: TRBV6-6; cdr3_nt: TGTGCCAGCAGGCCAGACAGTAACTATGGCTACACCTTC; cdr3_aa: CASRPDSNYGYTF
d_call: NA; j_call: TRBJ1-2; clone_size: NA; v_call: TRBV6-4; cdr3_nt: TGTGCCAGCAGACCCACAGGAAACTATGGCTACACCTTC; cdr3_aa: CASRPTGNYGYTF
d_call: NA; j_call: TRBJ1-3; clone_size: NA; v_call: TRBV19; cdr3_nt: TGTGCCAGTAGTCTTCGGGGGGGGCCCGGGAACACCATATATTTT; cdr3_aa: CASSLRGGPGNTIYF
d_call: NA; j_call: TRBJ2-5; clone_size: NA; v_call: TRBV7-9; cdr3_nt: TGTGCCAGCAGCTTAAGTATTGGCAGGGTCCAAGAGACCCAGTACTTC; cdr3_aa: CASSLSIGRVQETQYF
d_call: NA; j_call: TRBJ1-1; clone_size: NA; v_call: TRBV28; cdr3_nt: TGTGCCAGCAGTCTCCGGGAGGGCCTTACATTGGGCACTGAAGCTTTCTTT; cdr3_aa: CASSLREGLTLGTEAFF
d_call: TRBD2; j_call: TRBJ2-1; clone_size: once; v_call: TRBV7-7; cdr3_nt: TGTGCTAGCAGCTTAGGCGGGGGGCAGTACAATGAGCAGTTCTTC; cdr3_aa: CASSLGGGQYNEQFF
d_call: NA; j_call: TRBJ2-7; clone_size: NA; v_call: TRBV11-2; cdr3_nt: TGTGCCAGCAGCTTGAATCGGTACGAGCAGTACTTC; cdr3_aa: CASSLNRYEQYF
d_call: NA; j_call: TRBJ2-2; clone_size: NA; v_call: TRBV5-4; cdr3_nt: TGTGCCAGCAGCCGCAGTGGAGCCGGGGAGCTGTTTTTT; cdr3_aa: CASSRSGAGELFF
d_call: TRBD1; j_call: TRBJ1-5; clone_size: NA; v_call: TRBV5-6; cdr3_nt: TGTGCCAGCAGCTTGGGGACAGGGGGCGATCAGCCCCAGCATTTT; cdr3_aa: CASSLGTGGDQPQHF
d_call: TRBD2; j_call: TRBJ2-3; clone_size: NA; v_call: TRBV6-6; cdr3_nt: TGTGCCAGCAGTATACCGGGACTAGCTTTCCCAGATACGCAGTATTTT; cdr3_aa: CASSIPGLAFPDTQYF
d_call: NA; j_call: TRBJ1-1; clone_size: NA; v_call: TRBV5-1; cdr3_nt: TGCGCCAGCAGCTTGGCAGCGGGGGGCCACACTGAAGCTTTCTTT; cdr3_aa: CASSLAAGGHTEAFF
d_call: TRBD1; j_call: TRBJ2-1; clone_size: once; v_call: TRBV6-5; cdr3_nt: TGTGCCAGCAGGGGACAGGGGGCGAATGAGCAGTTCTTC; cdr3_aa: CASRGQGANEQFF
d_call: TRBD1; j_call: TRBJ1-5; clone_size: NA; v_call: TRBV24-1; cdr3_nt: TGTGCCACCAGTGATTCCGGACAGGGGAATCAGCCCCAGCATTTT; cdr3_aa: CATSDSGQGNQPQHF
d_call: NA; j_call: TRBJ2-7; clone_size: NA; v_call: TRBV28; cdr3_nt: TGTGTCAGCAAGGCAGGGGAGCCTTACGAGCAGTACTTC; cdr3_aa: CVSKAGEPYEQYF
d_call: NA; j_call: TRBJ1-1; clone_size: once; v_call: TRBV2; cdr3_nt: TGTGCCAGCGTTGCCGGGACATCGAACACTGAAGCTTTCTTT; cdr3_aa: CASVAGTSNTEAFF
d_call: NA; j_call: TRBJ1-1; clone_size: NA; v_call: TRBV3-1/TRBV3-2; cdr3_nt: TGTGCCAGCAGCCAAGTCCCAGGGAACACTGAAGCTTTCTTT; cdr3_aa: CASSQVPGNTEAFF
d_call: TRBD2; j_call: TRBJ2-3; clone_size: NA; v_call: TRBV6-5; cdr3_nt: TGTGCCAGCGGACTAGCGCATAGCACAGATACGCAGTATTTT; cdr3_aa: CASGLAHSTDTQYF
d_call: NA; j_call: TRBJ2-7; clone_size: NA; v_call: TRBV30; cdr3_nt: TGTGCCTGGCGGGGGGGGAACAGGGGCGAGCAGTACTTC; cdr3_aa: CAWRGGNRGEQYF
d_call: NA; j_call: TRBJ1-4; clone_size: NA; v_call: TRBV9; cdr3_nt: TGTGCCAGCAGCGTAGATGCGGGGAGTCTAGCAAAACTGTTTTTT; cdr3_aa: CASSVDAGSLAKLFF
d_call: TRBD1; j_call: TRBJ1-5; clone_size: NA; v_call: TRBV11-2; cdr3_nt: TGTGCCAGCAGCTCGGACAGGGGTTTCCAGCCCCAGCATTTT; cdr3_aa: CASSSDRGFQPQHF
d_call: TRBD1; j_call: TRBJ1-2; clone_size: NA; v_call: TRBV30; cdr3_nt: TGTGCCTGGAATCCGACAGGGAACTATGGCTACACCTTC; cdr3_aa: CAWNPTGNYGYTF
d_call: TRBD1; j_call: TRBJ2-3; clone_size: once; v_call: TRBV7-9; cdr3_nt: TGTGCCAGCAGCTTGACAGGGGGCCGAACAGATACGCAGTATTTT; cdr3_aa: CASSLTGGRTDTQYF